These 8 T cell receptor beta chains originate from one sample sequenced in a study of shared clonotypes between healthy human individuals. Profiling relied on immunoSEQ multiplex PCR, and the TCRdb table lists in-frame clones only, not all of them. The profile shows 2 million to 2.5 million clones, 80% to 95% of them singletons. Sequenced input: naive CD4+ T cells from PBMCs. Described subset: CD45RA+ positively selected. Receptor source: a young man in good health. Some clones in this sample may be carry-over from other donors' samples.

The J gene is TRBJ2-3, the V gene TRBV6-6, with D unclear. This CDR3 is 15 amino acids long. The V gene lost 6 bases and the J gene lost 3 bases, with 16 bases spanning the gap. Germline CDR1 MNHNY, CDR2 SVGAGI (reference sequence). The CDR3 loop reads CASSRYPSGTDTQYF. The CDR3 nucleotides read TGTGCCAGCAGCCGATACCCCTCAGGAACAGATACGCAGTATTTT.

This CDR3 reads CSPRARLEQFF. In DNA form, the CDR3 reads TGCAGTCCTCGCGCTAGGCTTGAGCAGTTCTTC. The chain links TRBV20-1 to TRBJ2-1; the D is unclear. CDR3 size: 11 residues. Germline V CDR1 and CDR2: DFQATT, SNEGSKA (reference sequence). Trimming shortened V by 8 bases and J by 9 bases, and 14 bases separated the two germline ends.

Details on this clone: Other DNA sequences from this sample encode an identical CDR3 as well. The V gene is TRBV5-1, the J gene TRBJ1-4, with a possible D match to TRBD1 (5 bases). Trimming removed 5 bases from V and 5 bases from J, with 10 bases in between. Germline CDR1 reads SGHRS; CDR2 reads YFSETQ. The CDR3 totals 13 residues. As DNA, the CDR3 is TGCGCCAGCAGGGGGGATCCGAATGAAAAACTGTTTTTT. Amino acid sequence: CASRGDPNEKLFF.

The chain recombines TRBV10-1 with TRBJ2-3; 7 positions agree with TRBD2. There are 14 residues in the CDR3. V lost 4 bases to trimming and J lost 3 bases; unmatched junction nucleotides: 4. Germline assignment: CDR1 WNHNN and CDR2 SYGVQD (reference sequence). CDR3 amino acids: CASSVGGSTDTQYF. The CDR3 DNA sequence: TGCGCCAGCAGTGTAGGCGGGAGTACAGATACGCAGTATTTT.

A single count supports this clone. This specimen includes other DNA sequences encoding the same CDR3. CDR3 amino acids: CASSRQGLYEQYF. CDR3 coding DNA: TGTGCCAGCTCAAGACAGGGACTCTACGAGCAGTACTTC. J is TRBJ2-7 and V is TRBV18; TRBD1 might be the D (7 bases). Germline CDR1 and CDR2: KGHSH and LQKENI. V lost 5 bases and J lost 3, with 11 bases in between. This CDR3 region has 13 residues. Complete variable domain (other parts from reference TRBV18 and TRBJ2-7): NAGVMQNPRHLVRRRGQEARLRCSPMKGHSHVYWYRQLPEEGLKFMVYLQKENIIDESGMPKERFSAEFPKEGPSILRIQQVVRGDSAAYFCASSRQGLYEQYFGPGTRLTVT.

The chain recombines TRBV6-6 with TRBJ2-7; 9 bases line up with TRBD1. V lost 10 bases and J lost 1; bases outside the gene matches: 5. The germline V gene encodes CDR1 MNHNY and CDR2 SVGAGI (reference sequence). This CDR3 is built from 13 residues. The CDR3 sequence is CATRQGGSYEQYF. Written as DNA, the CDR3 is TGTGCCACCCGACAGGGGGGGTCCTACGAGCAGTACTTC.

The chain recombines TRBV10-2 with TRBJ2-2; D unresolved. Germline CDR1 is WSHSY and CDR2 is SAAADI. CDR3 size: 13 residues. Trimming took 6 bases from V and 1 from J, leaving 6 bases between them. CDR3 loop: CASRRQNTGELFF. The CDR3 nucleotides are TGCGCCAGCAGAAGACAGAACACCGGGGAGCTGTTTTTT.

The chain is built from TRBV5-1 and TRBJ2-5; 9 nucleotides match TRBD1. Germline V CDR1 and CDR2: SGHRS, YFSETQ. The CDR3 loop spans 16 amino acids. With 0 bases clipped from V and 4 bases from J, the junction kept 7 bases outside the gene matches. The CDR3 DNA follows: TGCGCCAGCAGCTTGGGGGGTACAGGGGGCCGAGAGACCCAGTACTTC. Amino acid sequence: CASSLGGTGGRETQYF.